Presented here are 26 T cell receptor beta chains from one specimen sequenced in a study of cytomegalovirus exposure and HLA in healthy donors. 60 Vbeta and 13 Jbeta primers were used in PCR. Some clones are missing from TCRdb's copy, which holds only in-frame ones; the method was immunoSEQ multiplex PCR. The sample shows around 200,000 clones, 70% to 85% of them seen only once. Sequenced sample: PBMCs. These TCRs come from a woman in her twenties or thirties in good health and CMV-seropositive.

This clone was counted only a few times. The rearrangement joins TRBV4-1 to TRBJ1-5; TRBD1 might be the D (5 bases). V lost 4 bases and J lost 7, with 20 bases in between. This CDR3 region has 16 residues. Germline assignment: CDR1 MGHRA and CDR2 YSYEKL. CDR3 loop: CASSPGGMGYGQPQHF. The CDR3 DNA reads as TGCGCCAGCAGCCCGGGGGGTATGGGGTATGGGCAGCCCCAGCATTTT.

The CDR3 region has the DNA TGCGCCAGCAGCCCTACTATGGCGGATGAGCAGTTCTTC. It codes for CASSPTMADEQFF. The chain is built from TRBV4-3 and TRBJ2-1; no reliable D call. The CDR3 runs 13 residues. V gave up 4 bases and J gave up 8 bases, with 12 bases separating them. Germline CDR1 and CDR2: LGHNA and YSLEER.

This clone came up once. The CDR3 nucleotides read TGTGCCAGCAGCTTAGGGCAGGGTTATTCCTATGGCTACACCTTC. Protein sequence: CASSLGQGYSYGYTF. The chain combines TRBV11-3 with TRBJ1-2, with D possibly matching TRBD1 (5 bases). Germline V CDR1 and CDR2: SGHNT, YENEEA. This CDR3 spans 15 amino acids. V was cut by 1 base and J by 4 bases, with 13 bases left in between.

The V call is TRBV7-7, the J call TRBJ2-3, with 13 bases lining up with TRBD2. The germline V gene encodes CDR1 SSHAT and CDR2 FNYEAQ (reference sequence). Trimming at V came to 4 bases and at J to 4 bases, leaving 8 bases not matched to a gene. The CDR3 consists of 17 residues. This CDR3 reads CASSSTLAGGPPDTQYF. DNA for the CDR3: TGTGCCAGCAGCTCCACACTAGCGGGAGGGCCTCCAGATACGCAGTATTTT.

The chain has TRBV29-1 and TRBJ2-7; 7 nucleotides line up with TRBD1. With V trimmed by 6 bases and J by 3 bases, 2 bases remained unmatched. Germline V CDR1 and CDR2: SQVTM, ANQGSEA. The CDR3 sequence is 11 residues long. CDR3 coding DNA: TGCAGCGTGGGGGACAGCTACGAGCAGTACTTC. Amino acid sequence: CSVGDSYEQYF.

This clone was counted between two and nine times. V is TRBV27 and J is TRBJ2-7; 8 bases fit TRBD2. Germline V CDR1 and CDR2: MNHEY, SMNVEV (reference sequence). V was clipped by 8 bases and J by 3 bases; unmatched bases: 12. The CDR3 covers 15 residues. The CDR3 here is CASAGFTSGVYEQYF. The CDR3 DNA follows: TGTGCCAGCGCTGGATTTACTAGCGGAGTCTACGAGCAGTACTTC.

The chain uses TRBV6-5 and TRBJ2-7, with a weak D call TRBD1 (6 bases). Germline lookup yields CDR1 MNHEY and CDR2 SVGAGI. This CDR3 comprises 16 residues. Trimming cost V 4 bases and J 3 bases, with 19 bases left between them. The CDR3 bases are TGTGCCAGCAGTTTTACCAGGGGCCCTACTAACTACGAGCAGTACTTC. Its translation: CASSFTRGPTNYEQYF.

This chain links TRBV7-7 with TRBJ2-5; 10 bases are a match to TRBD2. Losses at the gene ends were 6 bases for V and 1 base for J; bases not matched to a gene: 8. Germline CDR1 reads SSHAT; CDR2 reads FNYEAQ (reference sequence). The CDR3 has 16 residues. The chain's CDR3 is CASSRTGTSVQETQYF. CDR3 nucleotides: TGTGCCAGCAGTCGAACCGGGACTAGCGTCCAAGAGACCCAGTACTTC.

The J gene is TRBJ2-4, the V gene TRBV19, with a tentative D call TRBD2 (6 bases). CDR1 is LNHDA, CDR2 SQIVND, per germline (reference sequence). The CDR3 is 12 residues long. V was trimmed by 8 bases and J by 7 bases, leaving 12 bases between them. DNA of the CDR3: TGTGCCAGTCGGAAAGGAGGGAACATTCAGTACTTC. Encoded protein: CASRKGGNIQYF.

The gene calls are TRBV25-1 and TRBJ2-7; a weak D match, TRBD1 (6 bases). Trimming cost V 5 bases and J 3 bases, with 14 bases left between them. Germline CDR1 is MGHDK and CDR2 is SYGVNS. The CDR3 consists of 14 residues. CDR3 sequence (DNA): TGTGCCAGCAGTCGAATGACAGGTCTCTACGAGCAGTACTTC. It yields the protein CASSRMTGLYEQYF.

The chain recombines TRBV10-2 with TRBJ1-6; 7 positions match TRBD1. V shed 9 bases, J shed 5 bases, and the junction held 13 bases outside the gene matches. The CDR3 extends over 16 amino acids. CDR1 is WSHSY, CDR2 SAAADI, per germline. The CDR3 reads CASALWDSLNNSPLHF. For the CDR3, the DNA is TGCGCCAGTGCCTTGTGGGACAGCCTTAATAATTCACCCCTCCACTTT.

This sequence joins TRBV29-1 and TRBJ1-2; TRBD1 aligns across 7 bases. Germline V gene sequence: CDR1 SQVTM, CDR2 ANQGSEA. With 3 bases clipped from V and 1 base from J, the junction kept 5 bases outside the gene matches. There are 14 residues in the CDR3. The CDR3 DNA is TGCAGCGTTGACGGACAGGTTCTTAACTATGGCTACACCTTC. It encodes CSVDGQVLNYGYTF.

V gene TRBV18 combines with J gene TRBJ1-1; a possible D gene is TRBD1 (6 bases). CDR1 KGHSH and CDR2 LQKENI come from the germline V gene. The CDR3 contains 15 residues. V was cut by 3 bases and J by 5 bases, with 16 bases left in between. The CDR3 here is CASSPDRGARTEAFF. The CDR3 DNA follows: TGTGCCAGCTCACCGGACCGGGGGGCGAGGACTGAAGCTTTCTTT.

The chain links TRBV11-2 to TRBJ1-6; 7 bases agree with TRBD1. In germline, CDR1 is SGHAT, CDR2 FQNNGV. With V trimmed by 7 bases and J by 5 bases, 14 bases remained unmatched. CDR3 length: 17 residues. The CDR3 DNA is TGTGCCAGCACCCGGGGCCCTTGGGGACAGAATAATTCACCCCTCCACTTT. Its protein is CASTRGPWGQNNSPLHF.

This rearrangement joins TRBV7-2 to TRBJ1-3; 8 bases fit TRBD1. Germline V lookup: CDR1 SGHTA, CDR2 FQGNSA. V lost 0 bases, J lost 3 bases, and 7 bases stayed unmatched. The CDR3 consists of 17 residues. The CDR3 DNA follows: TGTGCCAGCAGCTTAGCGACAGGGGCCACAAGTGGAAACACCATATATTTT. Its protein is CASSLATGATSGNTIYF.

The rearrangement uses TRBV30 and TRBJ1-1; 10 bases are shared with TRBD1. The J segment lost 4 bases and the V segment lost 4 bases, leaving 6 bases of the junction unmatched. The CDR3 runs to 14 residues. Germline V gene data show CDR1 as GTSNPN and CDR2 as SVGIG (reference sequence). The CDR3: CAWTLTGGLTEAFF. The CDR3 nucleotides read TGTGCCTGGACCCTGACAGGGGGCCTCACTGAAGCTTTCTTT.

CDR3 region: CATSRTPQVSRTEAFF. The CDR3, as DNA: TGTGCCACCAGCAGAACTCCACAGGTTTCGCGGACTGAAGCTTTCTTT. The V call is TRBV15, the J call TRBJ1-1; D may be TRBD1 (5 bases). Germline V gene sequence: CDR1 LNHNV, CDR2 YYDKDF (reference sequence). The CDR3 is 16 amino acids. Trimming removed 2 bases from V and 5 bases from J, with 18 bases in between.

This sequence joins TRBV15 and TRBJ1-5, with D maybe TRBD1 (6 bases). The CDR3 contains 16 residues. Trimming left V 0 bases short and J 4 bases short, with 13 bases between. The V gene's germline CDR1 is LNHNV and CDR2 YYDKDF (reference sequence). In DNA, the CDR3 is TGTGCCACCAGCAGAGAGAACCAGGGGAATAATCAGCCCCAGCATTTT. Translation gives CATSRENQGNNQPQHF.

The chain combines TRBV7-2 with TRBJ2-3, with 15 positions matching TRBD2. Per germline, CDR1 SGHTA and CDR2 FQGNSA. V shed 3 bases and J 3 bases; nucleotides not matched to a gene: 1. The CDR3 is made up of 16 amino acids. The CDR3 sequence: CASSLGTSGRTDTQYF. CDR3 sequence (DNA): TGTGCCAGCAGCTTGGGGACTAGCGGGAGGACAGATACGCAGTATTTT. The variable domain in full, with the rest retrieved from reference TRBV7-2 and TRBJ2-3, is GAGVSQSPSNKVTEKGKDVELRCDPISGHTALYWYRQSLGQGLEFLIYFQGNSAPDKSGLPSDRFSAERTGGSVSTLTIQRTQQEDSAVYLCASSLGTSGRTDTQYFGPGTRLTVL.

This sequence joins TRBV2 and TRBJ2-5; no clear D gene. This CDR3 has 13 amino acids. Trimming stripped 4 bases from V and 9 bases from J, with 15 bases between. Germline loops: CDR1 SNHLY, CDR2 FYNNEI. In DNA, the CDR3 is TGTGCCAGCAGTGTATTACTCCTAGGTCCCCAGTACTTC. As protein: CASSVLLLGPQYF.

The chain has TRBV6-1 and TRBJ1-2; no firm D call. The germline CDR1 and CDR2 sequences are MNHNS and SASEGT. This CDR3 contains 13 residues. V lost 4 bases, J lost 4 bases, and 10 bases lay in between. The CDR3 DNA reads as TGTGCCAGCAGTGGCCGACAAGGCTATGGCTACACCTTC. Its protein product is CASSGRQGYGYTF.

The chain links TRBV6-5 to TRBJ1-6; D is undetermined. V lost 8 bases, J lost 9 bases, and 14 bases lay in between. The CDR3 loop spans 13 amino acids. From germline, CDR1 is MNHEY and CDR2 SVGAGI. CDR3 in amino acids: CASRNILGSPLHF. The CDR3 DNA reads TGTGCCAGCCGTAACATCCTAGGTTCACCCCTCCACTTT.

The gene calls are TRBV10-2 and TRBJ1-5, with D possibly being TRBD1 (6 bases). From germline, CDR1 is WSHSY and CDR2 SAAADI. The CDR3 runs to 13 residues. Between the trimmed V and J ends, which lost 8 bases and 7 bases, there was a span of 15 bases. The CDR3 region is CASLGQYGQPQHF. CDR3 DNA sequence: TGCGCCAGCCTCGGACAGTATGGACAGCCCCAGCATTTT.

This clone came up a few times. The chain recombines TRBV27 with TRBJ1-4; 7 bases align to TRBD1. With V trimmed by 0 bases and J by 1 base, 5 bases remained unmatched. The CDR3 sequence is 17 residues long. Germline CDR1 and CDR2: MNHEY and SMNVEV (reference sequence). The CDR3, as DNA: TGTGCCAGCAGTTTATCCAGCTACAGGGGAACTAATGAAAAACTGTTTTTT. It is translated as CASSLSSYRGTNEKLFF.

The chain has TRBV21-1 and TRBJ2-3; the table's TRBD2 call for D was not verified on the DNA. TRBV21-1 is assigned pseudogene status. This CDR3 contains 16 residues. This chain's CDR3 is CASSSGRGSGTDTQYF. The CDR3 DNA is TGTGCCAGCAGTAGCGGGAGAGGGTCGGGCACAGATACGCAGTATTTT.

This chain joins TRBV6-6 and TRBJ2-4; 8 positions agree with TRBD2. The V segment lost 4 bases and the J segment 0 bases; nucleotides outside the gene matches: 2. CDR1 is MNHNY, CDR2 SVGAGI, per germline (reference sequence). This CDR3 region has 15 residues. CDR3 DNA: TGTGCCAGCAGTTCACGGGAGGGAGCCAAAAACATTCAGTACTTC. Translation: CASSSREGAKNIQYF.